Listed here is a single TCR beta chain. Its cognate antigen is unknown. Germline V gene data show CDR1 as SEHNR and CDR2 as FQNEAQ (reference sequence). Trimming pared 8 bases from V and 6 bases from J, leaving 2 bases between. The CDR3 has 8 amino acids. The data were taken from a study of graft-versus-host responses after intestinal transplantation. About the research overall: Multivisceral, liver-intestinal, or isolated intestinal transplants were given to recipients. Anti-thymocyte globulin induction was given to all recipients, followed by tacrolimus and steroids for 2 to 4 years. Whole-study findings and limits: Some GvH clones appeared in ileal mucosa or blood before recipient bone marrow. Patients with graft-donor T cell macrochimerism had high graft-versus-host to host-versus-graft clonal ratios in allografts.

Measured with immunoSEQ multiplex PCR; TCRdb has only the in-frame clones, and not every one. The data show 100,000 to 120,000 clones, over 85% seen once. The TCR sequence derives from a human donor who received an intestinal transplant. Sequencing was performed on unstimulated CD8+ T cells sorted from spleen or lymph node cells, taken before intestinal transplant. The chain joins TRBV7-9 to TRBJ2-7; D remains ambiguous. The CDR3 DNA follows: TGTGCCAGCCCCGAGCAGTACTTC. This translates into CASPEQYF.